These 13 T cell receptor beta chains were all obtained from the same sample, sequenced in a study of T cells in Graves' hyperthyroidism and ophthalmopathy. RNA transcripts served as the template for amplifying TCR beta CDR3 regions. The HTBI primer set drove a first-round RT-PCR of the TCR CDR3. MiXCR, run by TCRdb on the multiplex PCR reads, gives a single entry per CDR3 protein. The profile shows about 600,000 distinct CDR3 sequences, 16% of them singletons. The specimen was blood. All receptors come from a woman between 40 and 55 years old with Graves' ophthalmopathy.

This rearrangement joins TRBV18 to TRBJ1-2, with a tentative D call TRBD1 (5 bases). This CDR3 has 14 amino acids. Deletions cut 2 bases from V and 2 bases from J, with 9 bases between. The germline V gene has CDR1 KGHSH and CDR2 LQKENI. CDR3: CASSPSEGNYGYTF. For the CDR3, the DNA is TGTGCCAGCTCACCATCCGAGGGGAACTATGGCTACACCTTC.

At least ten counts were recorded for this clonotype. V is TRBV30 and J is TRBJ2-5, with D perhaps matching TRBD2 (6 bases). Trimming removed 3 bases from V and 5 bases from J, with 19 bases in between. The germline gives CDR1 GTSNPN, CDR2 SVGIG (reference sequence). The length of the CDR3 is 15 residues. The CDR3 DNA reads TGTGCCTGGAGCCCCGGGGAGGCAGGGTTTGAGACCCAGTACTTC. Its translation: CAWSPGEAGFETQYF.

This clonotype was observed many times. The chain employs TRBV7-8 and TRBJ1-1, with D perhaps TRBD1 (5 bases). Trimming took 2 bases from V and 3 from J, leaving 16 bases between them. Germline V gives CDR1 SGHVS, CDR2 FQNEAQ. The CDR3 runs to 16 residues. CDR3 sequence: CASSLYGVGGDTEAFF. CDR3 bases: TGTGCCAGCAGCTTATATGGAGTGGGGGGGGACACTGAAGCTTTCTTT.

This clonotype occurred a few times. This chain connects TRBV12-3 or TRBV12-4 to TRBJ2-1; the match to TRBD2 covers 8 bases. The trim removed 1 base at V and 5 bases at J, leaving 7 bases unmatched. CDR3 size: 16 residues. The CDR3 spells CASSLGGSGNDNEQFF. Here the CDR3 DNA reads TGTGCCAGCAGTTTAGGTGGTAGCGGGAACGACAATGAGCAGTTCTTC.

The chain links TRBV6-2 or TRBV6-3 to TRBJ2-5; D unresolved. V dropped 2 bases and J dropped 5 bases, with 15 bases sitting between them. This CDR3 is 15 amino acids long. Germline V gene data show CDR1 as MNHEY and CDR2 as SVGEGT. The CDR3 bases are TGTGCCAGCAGTTACGAACCTGGAACGAGGGAGACCCAGTACTTC. Residues: CASSYEPGTRETQYF.

This clonotype was seen repeatedly, ten times or more. The genes are TRBV3-1 and TRBJ2-3, with TRBD2 identical over 7 bases. Germline V gene data show CDR1 as LGHDT and CDR2 as YNNKEL (reference sequence). V lost 5 bases to trimming and J lost 5 bases; unmatched junction nucleotides: 4. This CDR3 contains 13 residues. CDR3 residues: CASSGRARDTQYF. CDR3 nucleotide sequence: TGTGCCAGCAGCGGGAGGGCCCGAGATACGCAGTATTTT.

There are many counts of this clonotype. The V call is TRBV20-1, the J call TRBJ1-4; D not resolved. Germline-derived CDR1 and CDR2 are DFQATT and SNEGSKA (reference sequence). The CDR3 loop spans 13 amino acids. The ends were cut back, 0 bases at V and 5 bases at J, with 7 bases in the middle. The CDR3 nucleotides are TGCAGTGCTAGAGACGTCCTCAATGAAAAACTGTTTTTT. It codes for CSARDVLNEKLFF.

The rearrangement uses TRBV3-1 and TRBJ2-7, with 10 bases matching TRBD2. Losses at the gene ends were 4 bases for V and 3 bases for J; bases not matched to a gene: 3. Germline values: CDR1 LGHDT, CDR2 YNNKEL (reference sequence). This CDR3 has 14 amino acids. The CDR3 region has the DNA TGTGCCAGCAGCCGACGGACTAGCGGCTACGAGCAGTACTTC. Encoded protein: CASSRRTSGYEQYF.

To note about this clonotype: It may be a read error: a sequence one base away is much more abundant. V is TRBV30 and J is TRBJ2-1; D ambiguous. Per germline, CDR1 GTSNPN and CDR2 SVGIG (reference sequence). This CDR3 has 15 amino acids. CDR3 in amino acids: CAWSVKPYRYSEQFF. The CDR3 DNA reads TGTGCCTGGAGTGTCAAGCCCTACAGATACAGTGAGCAGTTCTTC.

This clonotype was observed at least ten times. The chain is built from TRBV6-2 or TRBV6-3 and TRBJ2-7; tentative D call: TRBD1 (5 bases). Germline V lookup: CDR1 MNHEY, CDR2 SVGEGT. This CDR3 spans 15 amino acids. Between the trimmed V and J ends, which lost 3 bases and 5 bases, there was a span of 17 bases. As DNA, the CDR3 is TGTGCCAGCAGTTATCCAGCAGGGTACCCCAACGAGCAGTACTTC. Its translation is CASSYPAGYPNEQYF.

This clonotype has just a few counts. The chain recombines TRBV6-1 with TRBJ2-5; no reliable D call. The CDR3 loop spans 14 amino acids. The V and J ends lost 6 bases and 5 bases respectively, with 16 bases between them. Germline V gene lookup returns CDR1 MNHNS and CDR2 SASEGT. The CDR3 DNA reads as TGTGCCAGCAGACCCGGGCGGCCCCTGGAGACCCAGTACTTC. It codes for CASRPGRPLETQYF.

This clonotype occurred many times. The chain's CDR3 is CASSLSRDFSGNTIYF. CDR3 nucleotides: TGTGCCAGCAGTTTATCCAGGGATTTCTCTGGAAACACCATATATTTT. The V call is TRBV28, the J call TRBJ1-3; D is possibly TRBD1 (5 bases). The V gene lost 1 base and the J gene lost 0 bases, with 10 bases spanning the gap. Germline V gene sequence: CDR1 MDHEN, CDR2 SYDVKM. This CDR3 is built from 16 residues.

This clonotype was detected many times. The V call is TRBV12-3 or TRBV12-4, the J call TRBJ1-1; D possibly corresponds to TRBD1 (5 bases). V gave up 7 bases and J gave up 0 bases, with 9 bases separating them. The CDR3 contains 13 residues. CDR3: CASTLTVNTEAFF. CDR3 DNA: TGTGCCAGCACTCTGACAGTGAACACTGAAGCTTTCTTT.